Included here is one T cell receptor (beta chain) sequence, with context. This entry comes from a study of T cell changes during pregnancy in multiple sclerosis. V was clipped by 3 bases and J by 1 base, with 19 bases between them. The CDR3 has 17 amino acids. From germline, CDR1 is KGHSH and CDR2 LQKENI. Generated by immunoSEQ multiplex PCR, the TCRdb table keeps only in-frame clones and is missing some. The sample yields some 99,000 clones, roughly nine tenths seen once. The chain uses TRBV18 and TRBJ2-7; possible D gene TRBD1, 6 bases. The clonotype was recovered from a female donor in good health, enrolled as a control in a pregnancy study. This specimen consisted of peripheral blood, obtained after pregnancy. CDR3 region: CASSPKSTGTLSYEQYF. The DNA of the CDR3 is TGTGCCAGCTCACCGAAATCCACCGGGACACTATCCTACGAGCAGTACTTC. Full variable domain (missing parts from reference TRBV18 and TRBJ2-7): NAGVMQNPRHLVRRRGQEARLRCSPMKGHSHVYWYRQLPEEGLKFMVYLQKENIIDESGMPKERFSAEFPKEGPSILRIQQVVRGDSAAYFCASSPKSTGTLSYEQYFGPGTRLTVT.